This T cell receptor (beta chain) is from a study of blood T cell repertoires in COVID-19. The CDR3 runs to 15 residues. Germline V CDR1 and CDR2: SGHRS, YFSETQ. Trimming removed 4 bases from V and 6 bases from J, with 19 bases in between. Using immunoSEQ multiplex PCR, the repertoire was profiled, and TCRdb retains in-frame clones only, with some absent. This table holds 90,000 to 120,000 clones, around 90% found once. The chain combines TRBV5-1 with TRBJ2-5, with D maybe TRBD2 (6 bases). Sequencing used peripheral blood. The receptor was isolated from a man aged 35 to 55 with active or convalescent COVID-19. The CDR3: CASSPPLAVPKTQYF. The CDR3 coding sequence is TGCGCCAGCAGCCCCCCTTTAGCGGTGCCCAAGACCCAGTACTTC.